This is a list of T cell receptor beta chains from one sample in a study of T cells in localized non-small cell lung cancer. Here immunoSEQ multiplex PCR was the method, and the copy in TCRdb shows in-frame clones only, minus some. The table records tens of thousands of clones, about 87% of them present only once. Here the sequenced sample was peripheral blood, taken before any cancer treatment. The receptors stem from a male donor older than 55 with stage I squamous cell lung carcinoma. The CDR3 runs from the conserved cysteine through the conserved F or W. The D gene is left open where the match is weak. Clone size is shown for a subset of rows, as once, few, many or a class of expanded clone.

-,once,TRBV4-3,TRBJ1-4,TGCGCCAGCAGCCAAGTATCGTATAATGAAAAACTGTTTTTT,CASSQVSYNEKLFF
TRBD1,-,TRBV2,TRBJ1-1,TGTGCCAGCAGTACCCCGACAGGGGCCAACACTGAAGCTTTCTTT,CASSTPTGANTEAFF
-,-,TRBV5-1,TRBJ1-4,TGCGCCAGCAGCTTGGCAGGGGCGGTTGGAGAAAAACTGTTTTTT,CASSLAGAVGEKLFF
-,-,TRBV19,TRBJ2-5,TGTGCCAGTAGTATTAAAGAGACCCAGTACTTC,CASSIKETQYF
-,-,TRBV9,TRBJ2-1,TGTGCCAGCAGCGTAGTGGAAGCAGCCCCCACGCAGTTCTTC,CASSVVEAAPTQFF
-,-,TRBV7-6,TRBJ2-1,TGTGCCAGCAGCTTAGGGCAACGGGGGAGCTCCTACAATGAGCAGTTCTTC,CASSLGQRGSSYNEQFF
TRBD1,-,TRBV2,TRBJ1-1,TGTGCCTTCCGGCCGACAGGGGAGAACACTGAAGCTTTCTTT,CAFRPTGENTEAFF
-,-,TRBV5-1,TRBJ1-5,TGCGCCAGCAGCTTGGGTGAGGGCGGTAATCAGCCCCAGCATTTT,CASSLGEGGNQPQHF
TRBD1,-,TRBV27,TRBJ1-5,TGTGCCAGCAGTTTCCGGACAGGGTTCGGTCAGCCCCAGCATTTT,CASSFRTGFGQPQHF
TRBD1,-,TRBV5-1,TRBJ1-4,TGCGCCAGCCGAGCAGGGGGGGTAACTAATGAAAAACTGTTTTTT,CASRAGGVTNEKLFF
-,few,TRBV2,TRBJ2-7,TGTGCCAGCAGTGAATTTGTTTCCGGGGAGGTCAGCTCCTACGAGCAGTACTTC,CASSEFVSGEVSSYEQYF
-,-,TRBV19,TRBJ1-3,TGTGCCAGTAGTTGGACGGAAGGAAACACCATATATTTT,CASSWTEGNTIYF
-,-,TRBV5-1,TRBJ2-7,TGCGCCAGCAGCTTGACAGGCCAGACTAGCTCCTACGAGCAGTACTTC,CASSLTGQTSSYEQYF
-,once,TRBV29-1,TRBJ1-1,TGCAGCGTTGAAGCCGGACTCGGGCGCGGAGCTTTCTTT,CSVEAGLGRGAFF
-,few,TRBV11-3,TRBJ1-6,TGTGCCAGCAGCTTAGATCAAAGTTCACCCCTCCACTTT,CASSLDQSSPLHF
TRBD1,-,TRBV5-4,TRBJ1-2,TGTGCCAGCAGCTTACAGGGGGCGCCGGATGGCTACACCTTC,CASSLQGAPDGYTF
-,-,TRBV30,TRBJ1-1,TGTGCCTGGGACGAAGGTTCGGGGGTTGTGAACACTGAAGCTTTCTTT,CAWDEGSGVVNTEAFF
-,-,TRBV5-1,TRBJ2-1,TGCGCCAGCAGCTTGGTGGGGGAGGCCTACAATGAGCAGTTCTTC,CASSLVGEAYNEQFF
-,-,TRBV6-5,TRBJ2-2,TGTGCCAGCAGTCGAGGGGGTTCGGCCGGGGAGCTGTTTTTT,CASSRGGSAGELFF
-,-,TRBV2,TRBJ2-3,TGTGCCAGCAGTGAAAGGACGAGACCGTACACAGATACGCAGTATTTT,CASSERTRPYTDTQYF
TRBD2,-,TRBV7-9,TRBJ2-1,TGTGCCAGCAGCTTATATCTCACTAGCGGGGGTTACAATGAGCAGTTCTTC,CASSLYLTSGGYNEQFF
TRBD2,-,TRBV28,TRBJ2-7,TGTGCCAGCAGTTTACCTAGCGGGGTCTACGAGCAGTACTTC,CASSLPSGVYEQYF
TRBD2,-,TRBV6-6,TRBJ2-3,TGTGCCAGCGGTGGGACTAGCGGGGGGCTAAGTACGCAGTATTTT,CASGGTSGGLSTQYF